This T cell receptor (beta chain) was observed in a study of cytomegalovirus exposure and HLA in healthy donors (dated by TCRdb to about 2017). A note on the overall study: An earlier analysis of fewer than 750 of the donors reported 276 Gb of sequence data and 95 million to 140 million unique TCR beta sequences obtained from some 200 million T cells. An early release that covered around 590 HLA-typed donors contained approximately 290 gigabases of sequencing data and some 87 million unique TCR sequences. Of the roughly 400 genotyped donors, around 81% fell in the genetic ancestry cluster associated with self-reported Caucasian donors. The study aimed to test whether cataloging public T cell receptors could reveal signatures of past pathogen exposure. The study profiled the T cell repertoires of hundreds of subjects by immunosequencing and related them to cytomegalovirus serostatus. Along with the approximately 670-subject first cohort, a separate validation cohort of about 110 different subjects was used. To predict cytomegalovirus infection status, the study combined high-throughput TCR immunosequencing, statistical association of individual TCRs with disease status, and machine learning. A later analysis re-examined previously published TCR beta repertoires from 600 to 700 donors and added high-resolution HLA genotyping to investigate patterns of TCR occurrence. Rather than drawing on any new phenotypic data, the later analysis identified candidate immune exposures from TCR beta sequences and the way those sequences occurred across donors. An earlier analysis of 450 to 750 of the donors used high-throughput TCR beta sequencing to judge whether each TCR beta V gene segment behaved as functional or pseudogenic. Donor age, sex, ethnicity and CMV serostatus were collected together with the repertoire data. A later genetic analysis took genome-wide SNP genotypes for about three fifths of the roughly 670 donors and used that subset as a discovery cohort. Every discovery cohort repertoire had been produced on one sequencing platform. Both class I and class II loci were covered by HLA typing, at four-digit resolution. The number of donors typed differed by locus, with about 629-630 for A, B, C, DRB1 and DQB1, around 500 for DQA1, 600 to 610 for DPA1, and around 450 for DPB1. Several DR-DQ haplotypes were handled as single units for association and clustering, since linkage in the cohort was strong. On average, around 240,000 unique TCR beta nucleotide sequences were sequenced per donor among roughly 430 genotyped donors of the cohort, with roughly 19% of those sequences being non-productive.

This clone was recorded only once. Its antigen is currently not known. The sample holds no much larger clone one base away, and base qualities are not on file. Results the study describes overall, beyond this receptor: Correlated functional status among segregating V segments might reflect linkage disequilibrium, but an unknown experimental factor could not be ruled out. In a later analysis, TCR association rates were found to vary across HLA loci, with the most associated TCRs seen for DRB1 alleles and the fewest for HLA-C alleles. The presence/absence analyses assumed that sequencing depth was roughly uniform across donors, and that assumption may not be true. Compared with equally common non-associated chains, HLA-associated TCR beta chains in a later analysis were more clonally expanded and had lower generation probabilities. Because some donors lacked HLA typing at each locus, the association tests relied only on the typed subset. The classifier was reported to diagnose cytomegalovirus status with high specificity and sensitivity in both the original cohort and the validation cohort. Seventeen rarely observed V segments, including chromosome 9 orphons, were excluded from the earlier analysis of approximately 500 of the donors because counts were too low. A few of the identified cytomegalovirus-associated TCR beta chains were confirmed in vitro to be specific for cytomegalovirus antigens. At a false discovery rate of 0.05, a later analysis linked some 18,000 TCR beta sequences to specific HLA alleles. Compared with the roughly 720-donor mean, donors in an Asian-associated ancestry cluster had fewer N-insertions in productive TCRs, according to a later genetic analysis. The 87-base-pair reads could not distinguish some IMGT-functional V segments, including TRBV6-2 and TRBV6-3, so those segments were excluded. For the cohort, immune exposure information was limited to CMV serostatus. A group of highly shared sequence variants was considered likely to be a technical artifact of the sequencing pipeline. This cohort had only TCR beta chains sequenced, and the lack of alpha or paired-chain data limited which features could be detected. When HLA alleles, especially DR and DQ, strongly co-occurred, TCR associations were difficult to assign to individual alleles. A later analysis reported that several top co-occurrence clusters appeared linked to parvovirus B19, influenza, CMV and Epstein-Barr virus. The study listed 150 to 200 TCR beta chains as associated with cytomegalovirus. The authors suggested that the approach could potentially be extended to other disease states and immunological phenotypes. According to a later analysis, most CMV-associated TCR beta chains appeared to be HLA-restricted, and the HLA associations seemed to be driven largely by CMV exposure. A further reported finding was that TCR beta sequences accurately predicted the HLA-A and HLA-B alleles for most subjects in the first cohort. In an earlier analysis of approximately 590 of the donors, most TCR beta V segments were observed in productive rearrangements about 87% or about 30% of the time, broadly matching IMGT annotations. While some public TCRs were present in many individuals, most TCR sequences turned up only very rarely across donors. In a later genetic analysis, a missense DCLRE1C variant was associated with V-gene and J-gene trimming of TCR beta chains, and the association was replicated in an independent cohort.

Based on the germline V gene (reference sequence), the CDR1 and CDR2 sequences are MNHEY and SMNVEV. The CDR3 covers 13 residues, taking in both the cysteine and the phenylalanine. CDR3 DNA only is kept here, 39 bases in frame from base 1. V is reduced by 5 bases and J by 1 base, leaving a spacing of 9 bases between them. Library generation was performed with the immunoSEQ multiplex PCR assay. The multiplex PCR relied on a mix of 60 forward primers for TCR Vbeta segments and 13 reverse primers for TCR Jbeta segments. The CDR3 region of rearranged TCR beta genes was amplified from genomic DNA by a multiplex PCR assay. Amplified TCR beta libraries were sequenced as 87-base-pair reads on the Illumina HiSeq System. The paper's data handling went like this. A later analysis counted about 80 million unique TCR beta chains across the 550 to 750 repertoires, and around 12 million of these chains were shared by at least two donors. Raw reads were error-corrected and collapsed into unique sequences by a nearest-neighbor algorithm in which closely related sequences were merged to remove PCR and sequencing errors. To assign V, D and J gene segments, CDR3 sequences were aligned to IMGT reference sequences. Each retained sequence needed at least a six-nucleotide match to both a V gene segment and a J gene segment. A rearrangement was called productive if the CDR3 had no stop codons and remained in frame with V and J, and every other rearrangement was called non-productive. CDR3 was defined according to IMGT convention as the region running from the second conserved V-encoded cysteine to the conserved J-encoded phenylalanine. The earlier analysis of about 590 of the donors excluded sequences that lacked an unambiguous match to a single V gene segment. In an earlier analysis of 587 of the donors, V segments were called functional above 56.7% productive rearrangements and were called segregating when the between-donor standard deviation exceeded 5%. To diagnose cytomegalovirus status from the catalog of TCR beta chain sequences, a statistical classification framework was built. A later analysis assigned V and J genes by comparing TCR nucleotide sequences with IMGT/GENE-DB human TR gene sequences. A later analysis assigned CDR3 sequences and most-parsimonious VDJ recombination scenarios with the TCRdist pipeline. A later analysis defined each TCR beta chain by its CDR3 amino acid sequence plus V-gene family, and excluded reads lacking a unique V-gene family. To address suspected cross-contamination and a sequencing artifact, a later analysis removed 550 to 750 highly shared, low-generation-probability nucleotide sequences. A later analysis calculated a clonal expansion index for each public chain from normalized within-repertoire ranks of inferred template counts. A later analysis computed generation probabilities with a VDJ recombination model fitted to out-of-frame rearrangements, and checked the results against IGoR. In a later analysis, TCR-TCR, TCR-HLA and TCR-CMV co-occurrence was scored with hypergeometric tests, and a repertoire-size bias correction was applied to TCR pairs. In a later analysis, false discovery rates were estimated by permuting HLA or CMV assignments 20 times. In a later analysis, co-occurring TCRs were grouped with DBSCAN, and TCRdist sequence similarity was added when clustering was performed within HLA-allele-positive subsets. Repertoires with fewer than 30,000 or more than 120,000 public chains, plus five repertoires with anomalous nucleotide sharing, were excluded from co-occurrence clustering. TCRdb's version of the immuneACCESS table is confined to in-frame rearrangements and falls short of the full clone set. An unresolved V gene accounts for under half of the shortfall where checked; the remainder is of unknown origin. V, J and clone size were drawn from that table, and D and trimming were deduced from the DNA. The sample profile shows under 250,000 clones; 65% to 90% of them were found once. The top ten hold about 2% of the sample.

The cohort comprised some 730 healthy bone marrow donors. All cohort members were sampled while nominally healthy, although unrecorded immune exposures were likely present. The donor tested CMV seronegative, placing the donor among the roughly 340 seronegative members of the cohort. Each donor provided a peripheral blood sample, and peripheral blood mononuclear cells were used for TCR beta sequencing. Genomic DNA was extracted from the blood cell samples with the Qiagen DNeasy Blood Extraction Kit. The chain is assembled from TRBV27 and TRBJ2-7, with a tentative D gene TRBD1 over 5 matching bases. This receptor was obtained from a woman aged 45-59 years in good health and CMV-seronegative. Sequencing input: PBMCs. For the CDR3, the sequence is CASSRGGSYEQYF. The nucleotides read TGTGCCAGCAGTAGGGGCGGTTCCTACGAGCAGTACTTC.